The TCR beta chain described here comes from a study of T cell changes during pregnancy in multiple sclerosis. Germline-derived CDR1 and CDR2 are SQVTM and ANQGSEA. The CDR3 is 13 residues long. V was shortened by 0 bases and J by 7 bases, with 9 bases between the two germline ends. Generated by immunoSEQ multiplex PCR, the TCRdb table keeps only in-frame clones and is missing some. The sample holds under 55,000 clones, approximately 93% seen once. The gene calls are TRBV29-1 and TRBJ1-4; no firm D call. This receptor was taken from a female donor with multiple sclerosis, enrolled in a pregnancy study. The sequenced sample was CD4+ T cells from peripheral blood mononuclear cells, obtained in the third trimester of pregnancy. In nucleotides, the CDR3 is TGCAGCGTTGAAGAACCCCGGGGTGAAAAACTGTTTTTT. Protein: CSVEEPRGEKLFF.